These 5 T cell receptor beta chains were sequenced from one sample in a study of T cell responses to AZD1222 COVID-19 vaccine (dated by TCRdb to about 2021). Per the publication, the time point label means: baseline before first vaccination. The library was made by the immunoSEQ multiplex PCR assay. The immuneACCESS repertoire file appears here via TCRdb, limited to in-frame rearrangements. These files lack a portion of the clones; in checked studies, under half of the deficit traces to unresolved V genes, and the cause of the others is not known. The table for this sample lists 110,000 to 150,000 clones; roughly 85% of them were counted only once. Approximately 8% of the sample is held by the ten biggest clonotypes. The sequences come from peripheral blood, collected on day 0 of AZD1222 vaccination. Every receptor here comes from an adult in good health.

This clone was seen only a few times. Here the CDR3 reads CASSEATPRLRGYTF. The CDR3 DNA is TGTGCCAGCAGTGAAGCGACCCCGAGACTGAGGGGCTACACCTTC. The rearrangement uses TRBV6-1 and TRBJ1-2; D unclear. Trimming cost V 0 bases and J 8 bases, with 16 bases left between them. This CDR3 has 15 residues. Germline values: CDR1 MNHNS, CDR2 SASEGT.

This chain connects TRBV4-2 to TRBJ2-7; the D gene is possibly TRBD1 (5 bases). The V end lost 0 bases, the J end lost 4 bases, and 16 bases lay between the germline ends. This CDR3 contains 16 residues. The germline V gene has CDR1 LGHNA and CDR2 YNFKEQ. CDR3 DNA sequence: TGTGCCAGCAGCCAAGAGGACACCCCGTCCACATACGAGCAGTACTTC. Amino acids: CASSQEDTPSTYEQYF.

CDR3 DNA: TGTGCCAGCAGTAGGACAGTCAGAAGTGAGCAGTTCTTC. This codes for CASSRTVRSEQFF. The chain joins TRBV6-5 to TRBJ2-1; possibly TRBD1 for D (6 bases). Trimming pared 5 bases from V and 9 bases from J, leaving 14 bases between. In germline, CDR1 is MNHEY, CDR2 SVGAGI. This CDR3 comprises 13 residues.

V gene TRBV19 combines with J gene TRBJ1-2, with D tentatively TRBD1 (6 bases). The CDR3 has 13 amino acids. Germline CDR1 reads LNHDA; CDR2 reads SQIVND (reference sequence). Trimming shortened V by 5 bases and J by 9 bases, and 16 bases separated the two germline ends. CDR3 region: CASSPGQTNRYTF. The CDR3 nucleotides are TGTGCCAGTAGTCCCGGACAGACGAATCGCTACACCTTC.

The J gene is TRBJ2-1, the V gene TRBV27, with D possibly being TRBD1 (5 bases). The CDR3 loop spans 14 amino acids. The V and J ends lost 2 bases and 7 bases respectively, with 12 bases between them. Germline CDR1 MNHEY, CDR2 SMNVEV (reference sequence). CDR3 protein: CASSLRQGENEQFF. The CDR3 DNA reads as TGTGCCAGCAGTTTACGGCAGGGCGAAAATGAGCAGTTCTTC.